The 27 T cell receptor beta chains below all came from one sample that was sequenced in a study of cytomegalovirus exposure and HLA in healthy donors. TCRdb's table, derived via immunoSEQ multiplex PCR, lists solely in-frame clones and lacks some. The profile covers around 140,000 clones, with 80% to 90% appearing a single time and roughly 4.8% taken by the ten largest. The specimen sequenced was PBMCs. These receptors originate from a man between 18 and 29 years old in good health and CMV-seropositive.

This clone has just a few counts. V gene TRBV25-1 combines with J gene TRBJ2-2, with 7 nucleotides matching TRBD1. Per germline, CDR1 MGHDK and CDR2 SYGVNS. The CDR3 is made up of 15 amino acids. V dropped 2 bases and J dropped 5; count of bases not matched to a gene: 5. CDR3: CASSEMGTVTGELFF. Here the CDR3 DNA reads TGTGCCAGCAGTGAAATGGGGACAGTTACCGGGGAGCTGTTTTTT.

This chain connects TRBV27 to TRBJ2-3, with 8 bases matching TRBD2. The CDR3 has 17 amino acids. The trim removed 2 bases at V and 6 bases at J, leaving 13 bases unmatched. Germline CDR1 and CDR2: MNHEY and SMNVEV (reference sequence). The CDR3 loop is CASSLSPAGAPGDTQYF. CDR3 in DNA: TGTGCCAGCAGTTTAAGCCCAGCGGGGGCCCCGGGGGATACGCAGTATTTT.

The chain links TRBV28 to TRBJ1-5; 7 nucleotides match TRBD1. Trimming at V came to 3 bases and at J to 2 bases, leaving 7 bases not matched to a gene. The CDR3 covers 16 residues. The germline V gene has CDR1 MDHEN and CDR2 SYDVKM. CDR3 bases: TGTGCCAGCAGTTTTAATGGGCAGGGGGGCAATCAGCCCCAGCATTTT. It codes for CASSFNGQGGNQPQHF.

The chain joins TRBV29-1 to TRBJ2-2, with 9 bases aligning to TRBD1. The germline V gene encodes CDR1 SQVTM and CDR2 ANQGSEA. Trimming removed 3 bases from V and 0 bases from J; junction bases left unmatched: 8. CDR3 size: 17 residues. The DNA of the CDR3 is TGCAGCGTTGAGGCTATCGGGACAGGGTCGAACACCGGGGAGCTGTTTTTT. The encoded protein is CSVEAIGTGSNTGELFF.

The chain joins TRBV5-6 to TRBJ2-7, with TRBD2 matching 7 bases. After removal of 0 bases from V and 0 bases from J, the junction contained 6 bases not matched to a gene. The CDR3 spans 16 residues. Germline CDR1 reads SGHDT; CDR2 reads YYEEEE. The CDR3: CASSLGGGPISYEQYF. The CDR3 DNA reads TGTGCCAGCAGCTTGGGGGGAGGGCCTATCTCCTACGAGCAGTACTTC.

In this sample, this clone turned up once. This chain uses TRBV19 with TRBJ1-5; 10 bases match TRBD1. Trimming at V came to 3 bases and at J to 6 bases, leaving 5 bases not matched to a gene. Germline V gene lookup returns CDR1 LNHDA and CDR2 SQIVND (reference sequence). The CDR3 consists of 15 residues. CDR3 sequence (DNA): TGTGCCAGTAGTATCCGGGACAGGGGAGCTCAGCCCCAGCATTTT. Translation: CASSIRDRGAQPQHF. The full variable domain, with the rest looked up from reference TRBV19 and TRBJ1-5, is DGGITQSPKYLFRKEGQNVTLSCEQNLNHDAMYWYRQDPGQGLRLIYYSQIVNDFQKGDIAEGYSVSREKKESFPLTVTSAQKNPTAFYLCASSIRDRGAQPQHFGDGTRLSIL.

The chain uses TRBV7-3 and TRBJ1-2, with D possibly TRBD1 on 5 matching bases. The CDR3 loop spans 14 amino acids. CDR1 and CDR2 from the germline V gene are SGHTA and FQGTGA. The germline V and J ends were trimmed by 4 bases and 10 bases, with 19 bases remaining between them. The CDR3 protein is CASSSLSGASDYTF. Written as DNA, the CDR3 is TGTGCCAGCAGCTCCCTCAGTGGGGCGTCTGACTACACCTTC. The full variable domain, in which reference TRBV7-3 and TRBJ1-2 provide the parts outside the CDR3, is GAGVSQTPSNKVTEKGKYVELRCDPISGHTALYWYRQSLGQGPEFLIYFQGTGAADDSGLPNDRFFAVRPEGSVSTLKIQRTERGDSAVYLCASSSLSGASDYTFGSGTRLTVV.

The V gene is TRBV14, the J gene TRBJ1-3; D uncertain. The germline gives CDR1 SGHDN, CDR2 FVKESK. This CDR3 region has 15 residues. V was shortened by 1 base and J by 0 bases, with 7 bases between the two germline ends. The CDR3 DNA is TGTGCCAGCAGCCAAGGGAGGAGCTCTGGAAACACCATATATTTT. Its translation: CASSQGRSSGNTIYF.

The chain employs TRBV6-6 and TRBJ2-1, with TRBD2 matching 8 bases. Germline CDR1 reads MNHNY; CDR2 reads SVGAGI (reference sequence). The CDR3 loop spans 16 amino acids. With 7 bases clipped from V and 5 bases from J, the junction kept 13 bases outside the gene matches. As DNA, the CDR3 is TGTGCCAGCAAACCAAACGACGGGACTAGGAACAATGAGCAGTTCTTC. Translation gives CASKPNDGTRNNEQFF.

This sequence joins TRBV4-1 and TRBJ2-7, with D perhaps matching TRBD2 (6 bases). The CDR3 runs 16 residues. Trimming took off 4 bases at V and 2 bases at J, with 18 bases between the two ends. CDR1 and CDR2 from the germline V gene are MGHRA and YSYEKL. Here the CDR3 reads CASSRQSGTGAYEQYF. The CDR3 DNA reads TGCGCCAGCAGCCGGCAGTCCGGGACTGGAGCCTACGAGCAGTACTTC.

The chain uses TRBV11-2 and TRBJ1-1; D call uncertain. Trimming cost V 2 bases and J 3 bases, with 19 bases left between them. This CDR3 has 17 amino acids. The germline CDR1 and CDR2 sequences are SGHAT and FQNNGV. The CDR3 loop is CASSLKGIPQRDTEAFF. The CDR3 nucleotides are TGTGCCAGCAGCTTAAAGGGTATTCCTCAGAGGGACACTGAAGCTTTCTTT.

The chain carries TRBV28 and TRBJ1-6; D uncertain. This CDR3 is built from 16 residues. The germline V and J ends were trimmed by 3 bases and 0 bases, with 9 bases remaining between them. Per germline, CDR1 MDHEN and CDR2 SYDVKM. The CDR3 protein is CASSLSVSSYNSPLHF. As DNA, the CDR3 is TGTGCCAGCAGTTTGTCCGTTAGCTCCTATAATTCACCCCTCCACTTT.

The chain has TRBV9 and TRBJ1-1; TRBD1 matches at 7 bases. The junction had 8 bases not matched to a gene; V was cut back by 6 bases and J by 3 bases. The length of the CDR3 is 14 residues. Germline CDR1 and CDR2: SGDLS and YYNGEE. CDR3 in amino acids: CASTMTGQDTEAFF. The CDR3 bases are TGTGCCAGCACCATGACAGGGCAGGACACTGAAGCTTTCTTT.

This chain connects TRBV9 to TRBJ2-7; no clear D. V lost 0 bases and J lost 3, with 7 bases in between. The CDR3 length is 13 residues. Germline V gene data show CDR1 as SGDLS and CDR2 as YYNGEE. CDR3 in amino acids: CASSVALNYEQYF. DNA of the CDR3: TGTGCCAGCAGCGTAGCCCTTAACTACGAGCAGTACTTC.

CDR3 sequence (DNA): TGTGCCAGCAGCCAAGATGGCTTAGAGGTTACCCTAGGCCGAGCGGCAGATACGCAGTATTTT. As protein: CASSQDGLEVTLGRAADTQYF. The genes are TRBV4-2 and TRBJ2-3; tentatively, D is TRBD2 (5 bases). There are 21 residues in the CDR3. Trimming stripped 0 bases from V and 4 bases from J, with 29 bases between. Germline V lookup: CDR1 LGHNA, CDR2 YNFKEQ.

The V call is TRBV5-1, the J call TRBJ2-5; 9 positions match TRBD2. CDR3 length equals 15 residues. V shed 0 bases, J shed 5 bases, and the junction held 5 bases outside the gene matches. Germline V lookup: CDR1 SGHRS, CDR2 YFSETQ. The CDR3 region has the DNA TGCGCCAGCAGCTTGGTAGCGGGGGCCAGTGAGACCCAGTACTTC. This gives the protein CASSLVAGASETQYF.

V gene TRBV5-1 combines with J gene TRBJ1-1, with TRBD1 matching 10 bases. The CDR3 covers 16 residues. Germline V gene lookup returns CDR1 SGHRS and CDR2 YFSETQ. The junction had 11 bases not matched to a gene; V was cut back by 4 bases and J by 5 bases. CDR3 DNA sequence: TGCGCCAGCAGCACTAGGGACAGGGGAAGGGGGACTGAAGCTTTCTTT. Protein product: CASSTRDRGRGTEAFF.

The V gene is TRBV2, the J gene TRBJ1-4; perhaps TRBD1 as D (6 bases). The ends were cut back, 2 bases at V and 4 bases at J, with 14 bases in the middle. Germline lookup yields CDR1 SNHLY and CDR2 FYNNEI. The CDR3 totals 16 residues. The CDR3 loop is CASSELGGLGNEKLFF. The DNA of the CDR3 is TGTGCCAGCAGTGAATTGGGGGGGCTGGGTAATGAAAAACTGTTTTTT.

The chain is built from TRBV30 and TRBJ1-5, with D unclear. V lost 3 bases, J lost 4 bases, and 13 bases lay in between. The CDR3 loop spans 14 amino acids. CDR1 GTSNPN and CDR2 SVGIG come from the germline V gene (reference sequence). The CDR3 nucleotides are TGTGCCTGGAGCGGGTGGTTGAGGAATCAGCCCCAGCATTTT. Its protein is CAWSGWLRNQPQHF. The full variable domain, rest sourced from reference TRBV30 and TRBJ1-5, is SQTIHQWPATLVQPVGSPLSLECTVEGTSNPNLYWYRQAAGRGLQLLFYSVGIGQISSEVPQNLSASRPQDRQFILSSKKLLLSDSGFYLCAWSGWLRNQPQHFGDGTRLSIL.

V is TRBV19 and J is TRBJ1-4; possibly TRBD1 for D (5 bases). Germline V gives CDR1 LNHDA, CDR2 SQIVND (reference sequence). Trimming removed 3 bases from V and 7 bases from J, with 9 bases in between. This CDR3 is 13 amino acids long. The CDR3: CASSMRQPEKLFF. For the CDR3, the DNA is TGTGCCAGTAGTATGAGACAGCCTGAAAAACTGTTTTTT.

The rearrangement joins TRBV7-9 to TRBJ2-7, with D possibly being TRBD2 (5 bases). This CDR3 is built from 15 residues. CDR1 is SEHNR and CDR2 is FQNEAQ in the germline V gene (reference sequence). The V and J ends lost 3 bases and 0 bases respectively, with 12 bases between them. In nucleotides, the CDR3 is TGTGCCAGCAGCTTCCGGGATCGAGGCTCCTACGAGCAGTACTTC. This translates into CASSFRDRGSYEQYF.

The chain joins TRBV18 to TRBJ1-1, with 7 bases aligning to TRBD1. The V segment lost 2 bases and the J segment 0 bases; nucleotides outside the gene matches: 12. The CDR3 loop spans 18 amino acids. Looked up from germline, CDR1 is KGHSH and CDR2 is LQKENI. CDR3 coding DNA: TGTGCCAGCTCACCATTGAGGGGGCCCAAATCCATGAACACTGAAGCTTTCTTT. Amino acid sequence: CASSPLRGPKSMNTEAFF. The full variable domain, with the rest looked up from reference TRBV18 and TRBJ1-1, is NAGVMQNPRHLVRRRGQEARLRCSPMKGHSHVYWYRQLPEEGLKFMVYLQKENIIDESGMPKERFSAEFPKEGPSILRIQQVVRGDSAAYFCASSPLRGPKSMNTEAFFGQGTRLTVV.

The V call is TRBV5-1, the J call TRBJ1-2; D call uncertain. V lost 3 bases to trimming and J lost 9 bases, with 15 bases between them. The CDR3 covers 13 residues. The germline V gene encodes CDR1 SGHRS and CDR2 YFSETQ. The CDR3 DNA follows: TGCGCCAGCAGCTCGGAGAACCCTTATAGCTACACCTTC. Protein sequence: CASSSENPYSYTF.

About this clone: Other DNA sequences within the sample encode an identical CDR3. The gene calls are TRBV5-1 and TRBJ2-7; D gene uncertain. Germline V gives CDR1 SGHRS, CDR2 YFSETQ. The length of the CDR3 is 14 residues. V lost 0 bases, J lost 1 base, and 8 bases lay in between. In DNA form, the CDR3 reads TGCGCCAGCAGCTTGGCACGGTCATCCTACGAGCAGTACTTC. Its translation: CASSLARSSYEQYF.

In DNA form, the CDR3 reads TGCGCCAGCAGCCAAGATTATGGTCTAGCGGCCTCCTACAATGAGCAGTTCTTC. Protein sequence: CASSQDYGLAASYNEQFF. The rearrangement joins TRBV4-1 to TRBJ2-1; 7 bases align to TRBD2. The V gene's germline CDR1 is MGHRA and CDR2 YSYEKL. Trimming at V came to 0 bases and at J to 0 bases, leaving 8 bases not matched to a gene. The CDR3 spans 18 residues.

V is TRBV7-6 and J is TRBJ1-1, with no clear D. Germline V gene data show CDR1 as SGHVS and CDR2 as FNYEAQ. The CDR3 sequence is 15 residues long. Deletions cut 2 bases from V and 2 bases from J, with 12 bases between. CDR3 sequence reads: CASSLRTGGNTEAFF. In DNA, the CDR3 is TGTGCCAGCAGCTTACGGACCGGAGGTAACACTGAAGCTTTCTTT.

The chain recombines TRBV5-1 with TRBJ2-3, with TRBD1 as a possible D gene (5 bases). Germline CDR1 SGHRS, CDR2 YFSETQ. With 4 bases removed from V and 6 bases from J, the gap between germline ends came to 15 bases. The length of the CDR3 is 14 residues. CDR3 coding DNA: TGCGCCAGCAGCCGCACAGGATCCCCGGATACGCAGTATTTT. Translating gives CASSRTGSPDTQYF.